This T cell receptor (beta chain) derives from a study of control samples from healthy donors and cancer patients. The repertoire was sequenced with immunoSEQ multiplex PCR; TCRdb's copy has only in-frame clones and lacks some. This table has some 150,000 clones, about 90% appearing once. This clone was picked up a small number of times. Sequencing used blood. The sequence was collected from a man aged 18 to 35 in good health.

The CDR3 here is CAWSPGGLSEIAYEQYF. The CDR3 DNA reads TGTGCCTGGAGTCCGGGAGGATTGTCAGAGATTGCCTACGAGCAGTACTTC. The rearrangement links TRBV30 to TRBJ2-7; 7 bases agree with TRBD2. The V gene end was trimmed by 2 bases and the J gene end by 2 bases; junction bases not matched to a gene: 15. Germline V CDR1 and CDR2: GTSNPN, SVGIG (reference sequence). The CDR3 spans 17 residues.